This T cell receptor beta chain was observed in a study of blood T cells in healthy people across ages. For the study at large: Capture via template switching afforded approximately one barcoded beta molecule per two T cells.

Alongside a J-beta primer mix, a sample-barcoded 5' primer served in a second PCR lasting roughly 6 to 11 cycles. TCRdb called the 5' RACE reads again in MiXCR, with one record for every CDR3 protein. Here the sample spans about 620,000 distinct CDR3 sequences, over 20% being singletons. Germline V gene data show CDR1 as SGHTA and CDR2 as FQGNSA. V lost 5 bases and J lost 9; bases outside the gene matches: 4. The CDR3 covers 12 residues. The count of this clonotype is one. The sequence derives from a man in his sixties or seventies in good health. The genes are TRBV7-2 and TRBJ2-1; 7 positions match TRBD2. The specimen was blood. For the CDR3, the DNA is TGTGCCAGCAGCCGGACTAGTTCTGAGCAGTTCTTC. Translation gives CASSRTSSEQFF.